Listed here are 7 T cell receptor beta chains from one sample, sequenced in a study of brain T cells in children with intractable seizures. Sequenced by immunoSEQ multiplex PCR; TCRdb stores in-frame clones only, minus some. The sample has approximately 1,900 clones, 78% seen once. Only cases whose brain tissue showed the highest T cell transcript signatures were sequenced. This sample comprised resected brain tissue, obtained at surgery. These receptors all come from a girl aged 2 to 9 with tuberous sclerosis and intractable seizures.

The chain uses TRBV9 and TRBJ2-5; D call uncertain. Trimming shortened V by 3 bases and J by 3 bases, and 9 bases separated the two germline ends. CDR3 size: 13 residues. Per germline, CDR1 SGDLS and CDR2 YYNGEE. The CDR3 nucleotides read TGTGCCAGCAGCGCGGGCTCAGAAGAGACCCAGTACTTC. Its translation is CASSAGSEETQYF. Drawing the rest from reference TRBV9 and TRBJ2-5, the complete variable domain is DSGVTQTPKHLITATGQRVTLRCSPRSGDLSVYWYQQSLDQGLQFLIQYYNGEERAKGNILERFSAQQFPDLHSELNLSSLELGDSALYFCASSAGSEETQYFGPGTRLLVL.

The chain joins TRBV4-2 to TRBJ2-7; TRBD1 aligns across 8 bases. The CDR3 extends over 15 amino acids. CDR1 is LGHNA, CDR2 YNFKEQ, per germline. V lost 0 bases, J lost 3 bases, and 4 bases stayed unmatched. CDR3: CASSQEGTGHYEQYF. Written as DNA, the CDR3 is TGTGCCAGCAGCCAAGAGGGGACAGGTCACTACGAGCAGTACTTC.

The rearrangement links TRBV6-2 or TRBV6-3 to TRBJ2-7, with D unclear. The CDR3 totals 15 residues. V was cut by 6 bases and J by 0 bases, with 15 bases left in between. Germline values: CDR1 MNHEY, CDR2 SVGEGT. The DNA of the CDR3 is TGTGCCAGCAGCCTCGGTGGAGAAAGCTCCTACGAGCAGTACTTC. Amino acid sequence: CASSLGGESSYEQYF.

V and J are TRBV4-1 and TRBJ2-2; possibly TRBD1 for D (6 bases). This CDR3 has 16 residues. The germline CDR1 and CDR2 sequences are MGHRA and YSYEKL. The germline V and J ends were trimmed by 0 bases and 6 bases, with 14 bases remaining between them. The CDR3 is CASSQEGPKGAGELFF. The CDR3 DNA follows: TGCGCCAGCAGCCAAGAAGGGCCCAAGGGGGCCGGGGAGCTGTTTTTT.

The chain carries TRBV7-8 and TRBJ1-1, with D uncertain. Germline CDR1 reads SGHVS; CDR2 reads FQNEAQ. V was cut by 9 bases and J by 1 base, with 12 bases left in between. The CDR3 runs 13 residues. The CDR3 nucleotides read TGTGCCAGTAGTGATGGGCGGAACACTGAAGCTTTCTTT. Translated: CASSDGRNTEAFF.

This sequence joins TRBV27 and TRBJ2-7; D is uncertain. Trimming left V 6 bases short and J 4 bases short, with 13 bases between. This CDR3 contains 13 residues. The germline gives CDR1 MNHEY, CDR2 SMNVEV (reference sequence). The CDR3 DNA follows: TGTGCCAGCAGCCTTGAGGTCGGTTACGAGCAGTACTTC. It is translated as CASSLEVGYEQYF.

There are a few counts of this clone. This chain connects TRBV7-9 to TRBJ2-7; D not certain. The CDR3 runs to 14 residues. Germline V gene sequence: CDR1 SEHNR, CDR2 FQNEAQ (reference sequence). Trimming took off 0 bases at V and 6 bases at J, with 12 bases between the two ends. CDR3 sequence (DNA): TGTGCCAGCAGCTTAGCGCTGGGATTTGGCGAGCAGTACTTC. This translates into CASSLALGFGEQYF. The entire variable domain, with the rest obtained from reference TRBV7-9 and TRBJ2-7, is as follows: DTGVSQNPRHKITKRGQNVTFRCDPISEHNRLYWYRQTLGQGPEFLTYFQNEAQLEKSRLLSDRFSAERPKGSFSTLEIQRTEQGDSAMYLCASSLALGFGEQYFGPGTRLTVT.